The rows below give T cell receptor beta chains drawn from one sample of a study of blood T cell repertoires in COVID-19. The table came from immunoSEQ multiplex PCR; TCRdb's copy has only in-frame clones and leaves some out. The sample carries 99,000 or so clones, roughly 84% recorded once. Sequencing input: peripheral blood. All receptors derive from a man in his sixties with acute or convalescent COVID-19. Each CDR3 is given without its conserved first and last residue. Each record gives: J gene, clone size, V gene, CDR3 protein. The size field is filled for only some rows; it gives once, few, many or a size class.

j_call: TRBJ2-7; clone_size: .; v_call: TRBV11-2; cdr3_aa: ASSFTLAGGMYEQY
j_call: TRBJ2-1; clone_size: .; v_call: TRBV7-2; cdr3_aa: ASRNRGEQF
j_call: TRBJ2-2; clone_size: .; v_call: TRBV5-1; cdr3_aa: ASTSTSGRPGGELF
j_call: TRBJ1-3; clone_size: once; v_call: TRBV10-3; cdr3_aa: AIGSDPGNTIY
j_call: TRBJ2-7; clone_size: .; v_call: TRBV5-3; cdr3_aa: ARSLSGLAGGSYEQY
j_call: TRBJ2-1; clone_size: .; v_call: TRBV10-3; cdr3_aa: AISEQVDNEQF
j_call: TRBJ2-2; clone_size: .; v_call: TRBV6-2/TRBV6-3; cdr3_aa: ASSRGTQHRELF
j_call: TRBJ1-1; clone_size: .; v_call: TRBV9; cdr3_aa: ASSGQGDKPNTEAF
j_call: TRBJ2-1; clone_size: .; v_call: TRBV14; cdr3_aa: ASSHIASGPYNEQF
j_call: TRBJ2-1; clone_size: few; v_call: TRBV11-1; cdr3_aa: ASSPDREGEQF
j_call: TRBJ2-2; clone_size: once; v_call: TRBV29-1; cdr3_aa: SGATGGLAVGELF
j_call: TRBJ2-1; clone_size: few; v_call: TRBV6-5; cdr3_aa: ASTLSGLHNEQF
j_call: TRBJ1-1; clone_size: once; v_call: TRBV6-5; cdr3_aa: ASRHRLTYTEAF
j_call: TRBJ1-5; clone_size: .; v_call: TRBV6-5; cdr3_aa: ASSTSGKNQPQH
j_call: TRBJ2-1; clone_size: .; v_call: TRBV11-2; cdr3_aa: ASSTRPGTSGSEQF
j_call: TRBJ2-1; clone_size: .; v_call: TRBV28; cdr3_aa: ASSLPGKEQF
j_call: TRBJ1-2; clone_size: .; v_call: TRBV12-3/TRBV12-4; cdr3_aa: ASSRQGYGYT
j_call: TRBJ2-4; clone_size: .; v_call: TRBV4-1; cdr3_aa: ASSQDSERLAKNIQY
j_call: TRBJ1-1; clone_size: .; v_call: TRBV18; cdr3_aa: ASSPHKNTEAF
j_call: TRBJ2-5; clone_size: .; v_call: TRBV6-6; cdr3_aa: ASSYSKGQQETQY
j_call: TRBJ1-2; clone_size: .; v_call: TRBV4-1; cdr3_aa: ASSQPTGGALGGYT
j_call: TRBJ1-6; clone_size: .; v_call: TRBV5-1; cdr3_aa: ASRDSYHNSPLH
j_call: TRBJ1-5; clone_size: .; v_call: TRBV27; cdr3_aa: ASSSNRGPQH
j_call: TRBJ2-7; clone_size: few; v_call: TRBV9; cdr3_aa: ASSPRLGEGQASYEQY
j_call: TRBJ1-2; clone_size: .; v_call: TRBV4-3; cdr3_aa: ASSQGAGIYGYT
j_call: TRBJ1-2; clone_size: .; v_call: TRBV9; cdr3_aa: ASSSGQPRIEGYT
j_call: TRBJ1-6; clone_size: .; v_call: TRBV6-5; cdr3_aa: ASSSTGVYNSPLH
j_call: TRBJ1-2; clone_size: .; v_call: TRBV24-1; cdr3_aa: ATSRDRTYGYT
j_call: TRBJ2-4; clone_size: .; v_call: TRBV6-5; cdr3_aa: ASSRSLAKNIQY
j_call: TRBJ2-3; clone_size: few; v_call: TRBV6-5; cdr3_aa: ASSDGRRPTDTQY
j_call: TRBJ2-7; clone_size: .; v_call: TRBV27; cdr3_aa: ASRGLAGGYNYEQY
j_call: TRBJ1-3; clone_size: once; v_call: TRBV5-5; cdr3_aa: ASSLRQASGNTIY
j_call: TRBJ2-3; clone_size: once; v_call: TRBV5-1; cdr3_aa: ASSRQGTDTQY
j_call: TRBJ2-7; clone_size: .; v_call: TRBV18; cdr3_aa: ASATSGTGGYEQY
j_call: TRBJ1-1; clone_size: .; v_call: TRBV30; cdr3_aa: AWSRKYRGRVNTEAF
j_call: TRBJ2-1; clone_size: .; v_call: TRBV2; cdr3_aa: ASSKQGVGNEQF
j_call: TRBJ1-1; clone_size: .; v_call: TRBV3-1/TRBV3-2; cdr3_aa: ASSQQDRVTEAF
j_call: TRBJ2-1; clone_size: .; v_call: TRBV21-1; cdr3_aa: ASSKLLGGPYNEQF
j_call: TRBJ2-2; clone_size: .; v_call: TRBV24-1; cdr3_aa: ATSDRLTGRTTGELF
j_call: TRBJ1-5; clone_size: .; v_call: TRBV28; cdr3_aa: ASSLQTTQYSNQPQH
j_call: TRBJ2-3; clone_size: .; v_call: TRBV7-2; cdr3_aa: ASKPGTDTQY
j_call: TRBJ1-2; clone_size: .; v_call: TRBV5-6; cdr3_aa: ASSLVTGGSYGYT
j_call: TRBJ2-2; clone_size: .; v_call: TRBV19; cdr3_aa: ASSTYKWDRMNTGELF
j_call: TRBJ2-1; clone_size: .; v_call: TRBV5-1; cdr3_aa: ASSLYPGNEQF
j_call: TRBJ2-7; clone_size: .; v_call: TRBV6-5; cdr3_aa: ASSYLGGRAHEQY
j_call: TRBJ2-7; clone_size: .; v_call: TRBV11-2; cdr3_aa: ASSFTGLAGVEQY
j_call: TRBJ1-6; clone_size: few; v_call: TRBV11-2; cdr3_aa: ASSRLDRGHSPLH
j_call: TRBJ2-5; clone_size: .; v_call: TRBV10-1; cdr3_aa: ASSDGGIGETQY
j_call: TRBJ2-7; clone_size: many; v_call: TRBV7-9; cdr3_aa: ASSLIVAGSYEQY
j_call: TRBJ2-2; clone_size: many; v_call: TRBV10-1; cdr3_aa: ASSESYRNTGELF
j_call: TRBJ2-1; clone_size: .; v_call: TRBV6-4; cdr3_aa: ASSALRTSGRANEQF
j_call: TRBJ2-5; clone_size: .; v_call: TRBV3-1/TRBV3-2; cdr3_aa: ASSQDGQRQETQY
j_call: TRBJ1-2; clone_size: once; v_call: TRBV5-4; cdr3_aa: ASSLDRGYGYT
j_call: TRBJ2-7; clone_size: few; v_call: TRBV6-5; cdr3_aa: ATGGPGQTFGEQY
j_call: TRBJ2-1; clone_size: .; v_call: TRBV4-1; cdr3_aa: ASSRKKLAGGPGVEQF